This is a list of T cell receptor beta chains from one sample in a study of blood T cell repertoires in COVID-19. The data were produced by immunoSEQ multiplex PCR, yet TCRdb's version contains in-frame clones alone and is incomplete. The sample comprises hundreds of thousands of clones, about 92% of which are singletons, and 2.6% rests with the top ten. Sequencing input: PBMCs or T cells enriched from blood (not recorded which). These receptors came from a man aged 55-75 years who had recovered from COVID-19. CDR3s include the opening cysteine and the closing phenylalanine or tryptophan. A D gene is named only where the DNA matches it firmly. Clone size appears in some rows only: once, few, many, or a class for an expanded clone.

V gene	J gene	D gene	clone size	CDR3 protein	CDR3 DNA
TRBV5-4	TRBJ1-5	TRBD1	-	CASSETGSNQPQHF	TGTGCCAGCAGCGAGACAGGGAGCAATCAGCCCCAGCATTTT
TRBV29-1	TRBJ2-7	TRBD1	-	CSAGQGAYEQYF	TGCAGCGCCGGACAGGGGGCCTACGAGCAGTACTTC
TRBV5-4	TRBJ2-7	TRBD2	once	CASSTGLAGGLEQYF	TGTGCCAGCAGCACGGGACTAGCGGGGGGGCTCGAGCAGTACTTC
TRBV6-6	TRBJ1-2	-	-	CASSHRQLRDGYTF	TGTGCCAGCAGCCACCGACAGCTTCGAGATGGCTACACCTTC
TRBV24-1	TRBJ2-1	TRBD1	-	CATTPSTGINEQFF	TGTGCCACAACCCCCTCGACAGGGATCAATGAGCAGTTCTTC
TRBV30	TRBJ2-7	-	-	CAWSVQGSSEQYF	TGTGCCTGGAGTGTACAGGGTTCAAGCGAGCAGTACTTC
TRBV2	TRBJ1-4	TRBD1	-	CASSVAGQGFAFSEKLFF	TGTGCCAGCAGTGTCGCGGGACAGGGTTTTGCTTTTTCTGAAAAACTGTTTTTT
TRBV7-6	TRBJ1-1	TRBD1	-	CASSLRGQGAGGGAFF	TGTGCCAGCAGCTTACGCGGACAGGGGGCCGGTGGTGGAGCTTTCTTT
TRBV7-8	TRBJ1-6	-	once	CASSPEGGPNSPLHF	TGTGCCAGCAGCCCCGAGGGGGGGCCCAATTCACCCCTCCACTTT
TRBV10-3	TRBJ2-5	TRBD2	-	CAISEGTSGGKTQYF	TGTGCCATCAGCGAGGGGACTAGCGGGGGAAAGACCCAGTACTTC
TRBV5-6	TRBJ1-4	-	-	CASSLVGGRVGVEKLFF	TGTGCCAGCAGCTTGGTAGGGGGTCGGGTCGGAGTTGAAAAACTGTTTTTT
TRBV6-5	TRBJ1-1	-	-	CASSYTGQYTEAFF	TGTGCCAGCAGTTACACGGGTCAATACACTGAAGCTTTCTTT
TRBV5-1	TRBJ2-3	-	-	CASTQGPGTDTQYF	TGCGCCAGCACCCAGGGGCCCGGCACAGATACGCAGTATTTT
TRBV9	TRBJ2-1	TRBD2	once	CASSPPGLADNEQFF	TGTGCCAGCAGCCCGCCCGGACTAGCGGACAATGAGCAGTTCTTC
TRBV19	TRBJ1-6	TRBD1	-	CASSGDRLISPLHF	TGTGCCAGTAGTGGGGACAGACTAATCTCACCCCTCCACTTT
TRBV9	TRBJ1-6	-	-	CASSPDISPLHF	TGTGCCAGCAGCCCCGACATCTCACCCCTCCACTTT